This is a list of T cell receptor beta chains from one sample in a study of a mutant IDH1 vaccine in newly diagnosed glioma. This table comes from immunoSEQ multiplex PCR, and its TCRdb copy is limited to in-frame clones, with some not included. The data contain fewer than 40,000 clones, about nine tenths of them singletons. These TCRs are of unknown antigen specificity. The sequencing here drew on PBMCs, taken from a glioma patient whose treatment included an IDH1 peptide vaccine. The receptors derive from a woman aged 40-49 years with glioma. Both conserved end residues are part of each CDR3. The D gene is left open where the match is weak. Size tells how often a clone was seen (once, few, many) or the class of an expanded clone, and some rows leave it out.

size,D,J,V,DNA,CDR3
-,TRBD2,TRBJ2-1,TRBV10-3,TGTGCCATCAGTGAATATAGCGGGGGGGGCTCCTACAATGAGCAGTTCTTC,CAISEYSGGGSYNEQFF
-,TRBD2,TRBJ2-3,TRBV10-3,TGTGCCATCCAGGGCGGGGGGGCATATACGCAGTATTTT,CAIQGGGAYTQYF
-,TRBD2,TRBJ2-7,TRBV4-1,TGCGCCAGCAGCACACTAGCGGGAGGGCCGTACGAGCAGTACTTC,CASSTLAGGPYEQYF
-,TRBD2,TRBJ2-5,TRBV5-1,TGCGCCAGCAGCTTGGGGGGGACTAGCCTAACCCAAGAGACCCAGTACTTC,CASSLGGTSLTQETQYF
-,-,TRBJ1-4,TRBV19,TGTGCCAGTGCTGACAGGAGGAATGAAAAACTGTTTTTT,CASADRRNEKLFF
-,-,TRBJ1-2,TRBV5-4,TGTGCCAGCAGCTTGGACAACTATGGCTACACCTTC,CASSLDNYGYTF
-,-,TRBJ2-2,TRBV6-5,TGTGCCAGCAGTTCTGGACTATCGAACACCGGGGAGCTGTTTTTT,CASSSGLSNTGELFF
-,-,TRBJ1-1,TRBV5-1,TGCGCCAGCAGCTTGGTTGTCTCGGGCGAAGCTTTCTTT,CASSLVVSGEAFF
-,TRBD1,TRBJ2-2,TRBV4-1,TGCGCCAGCAGCCGCAGGGGGCCCCAAGTCGGGGAGCTGTTTTTT,CASSRRGPQVGELFF
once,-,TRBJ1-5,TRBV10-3,TGTGCCATCAGTGAAGCAGATAGCAATCAGCCCCAGCATTTT,CAISEADSNQPQHF
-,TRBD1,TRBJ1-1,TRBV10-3,TGTGCCATCAGCGACAGGGTCGCTGAAGCTTTCTTT,CAISDRVAEAFF
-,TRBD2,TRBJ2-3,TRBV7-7,TGTGCTAGCAGCTTAGCGGGAACCACAGATACGCAGTATTTT,CASSLAGTTDTQYF
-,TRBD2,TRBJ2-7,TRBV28,TGTGCCAGCAGTTTATCCGGGACTAGAAGAGAACGCGAGCAGTACTTC,CASSLSGTRREREQYF
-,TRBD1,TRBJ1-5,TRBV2,TGTGCCAGCAGCTTCACAGGGGGCTCAGGGGGCAATCAGCCCCAGCATTTT,CASSFTGGSGGNQPQHF
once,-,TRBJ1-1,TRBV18,TGTGCCAGCTCACCACTAGCAAGGGGGGGTACTGAAGCTTTCTTT,CASSPLARGGTEAFF
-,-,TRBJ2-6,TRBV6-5,TGTGCCAGCAGTTACCGCAAGTTACCTGGGGCCAACGTCCTGACTTTC,CASSYRKLPGANVLTF
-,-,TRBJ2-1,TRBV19,TGTGCCAGTAGTATGCCGGACAGACCAAGGGCGGGCGAGCAGTTCTTC,CASSMPDRPRAGEQFF
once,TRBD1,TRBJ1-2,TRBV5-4,TGTGCCAGCAGCTTGGAAGGGGGCCCCATCCTTAACTATGGCTACACCTTC,CASSLEGGPILNYGYTF
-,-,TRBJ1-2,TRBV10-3,TGTGCCATCAGTGAGCGGCAGGGGCCCTATGGCTACACCTTC,CAISERQGPYGYTF
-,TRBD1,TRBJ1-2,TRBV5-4,TGTGCCAGCAGCCTTCAGGGGGCGCCGAACTATGGCTACACCTTC,CASSLQGAPNYGYTF
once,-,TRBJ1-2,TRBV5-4,TGTGCCAGCAGCTTGGTGGGACCAGCGGGTGGCTACACCTTC,CASSLVGPAGGYTF
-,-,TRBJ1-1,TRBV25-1,TGTGCCAGCAGTGTCGGAGGAGAAAGCACTGAAGCTTTCTTT,CASSVGGESTEAFF
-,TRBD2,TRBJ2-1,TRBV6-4,TGTGCCAGCAGTGACTCGATAGCTAGCGGGAATGAGCAGTTCTTC,CASSDSIASGNEQFF
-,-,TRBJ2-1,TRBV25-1,TGTGCCAGCAGTGCCGACAGGAGCTCCTACAATGAGCAGTTCTTC,CASSADRSSYNEQFF
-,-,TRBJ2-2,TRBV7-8,TGTGCCAGCTTCTTCCCCTCTGAGGCTAGAATGCGCACCGGGGAGCTGTTTTTT,CASFFPSEARMRTGELFF
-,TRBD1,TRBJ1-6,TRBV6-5,TGTGCCAGCAGTTACTCGGACAGGGGAGAGAATTCACCCCTCCACTTT,CASSYSDRGENSPLHF
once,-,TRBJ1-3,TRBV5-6,TGTGCCAGCAGCTTTCGCGGGGCCTCCTACTCTGGAAACACCATATATTTT,CASSFRGASYSGNTIYF
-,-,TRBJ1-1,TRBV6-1,TGTGCCAGCAGTGATGCGGTAAGGGACCCAAACACTGAAGCTTTCTTT,CASSDAVRDPNTEAFF
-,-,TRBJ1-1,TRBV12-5,TGTGCTAGTGGCCTTTTAGGACAGACCGCTTTCTTT,CASGLLGQTAFF
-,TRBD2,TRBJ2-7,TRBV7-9,TGTGCCAGCAGCCCGGGGACTAGCGGGAGCTACGAGCAGTACTTC,CASSPGTSGSYEQYF
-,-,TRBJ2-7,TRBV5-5,TGTGCCAGCAGCCTATTCCTCTACGAGCAGTACTTC,CASSLFLYEQYF
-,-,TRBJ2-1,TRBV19,TGTGCCAGTAGTAGGGGACTCCAACCCGCTCGGGGTGAGCAGTTCTTC,CASSRGLQPARGEQFF
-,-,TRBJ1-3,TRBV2,TGTGCCAGCAGCCGAATAGGGGCGGGAAACACCATATATTTT,CASSRIGAGNTIYF
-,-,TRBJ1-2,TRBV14,TGTGCCAGCAGCCAAGTCGCAGGGGAAATCTATGGCTACACCTTC,CASSQVAGEIYGYTF
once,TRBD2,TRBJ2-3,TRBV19,TGTGCCAGTAGTATAGATCCCGTGCGGGGGGGAACAGATACGCAGTATTTT,CASSIDPVRGGTDTQYF
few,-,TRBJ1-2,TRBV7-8,TGTGCCAGCAGCTTAGGCAACAGGGCTGGCTACACCTTC,CASSLGNRAGYTF
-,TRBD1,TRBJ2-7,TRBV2,TGTGCCAGCAAGGGACAGGGAAGATCCTACGAGCAGTACTTC,CASKGQGRSYEQYF
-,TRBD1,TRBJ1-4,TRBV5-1,TGCGCCAGCAGCCTTAGGGGACAGGGTCAGGAAAAACTGTTTTTT,CASSLRGQGQEKLFF
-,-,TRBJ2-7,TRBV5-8,TGTGCCAGCAGCTTGGCCGGGCAGGCAATGGAGCAGTACTTC,CASSLAGQAMEQYF
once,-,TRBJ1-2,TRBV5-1,TGCGCCAGCAGCCCAGACCCAGGGGCTGTCTATGGCTACACCTTC,CASSPDPGAVYGYTF
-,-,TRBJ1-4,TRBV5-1,TGCGCCAGCAGCTTGGAGGTCGGGCGGATTAATGAAAAACTGTTTTTT,CASSLEVGRINEKLFF
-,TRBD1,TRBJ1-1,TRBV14,TGTGCCAGCAGCCAACCGACAGGGTTGACCACTGAAGCTTTCTTT,CASSQPTGLTTEAFF
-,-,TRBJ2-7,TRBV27,TGTGCCAGCAGTCACGGGGGCGGGAAGTTATACTACGAGCAGTACTTC,CASSHGGGKLYYEQYF
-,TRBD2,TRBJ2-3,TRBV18,TGTGCCAGCTCACCAAGGACTAGCGGGGCCGCGGATACGCAGTATTTT,CASSPRTSGAADTQYF
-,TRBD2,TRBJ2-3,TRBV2,TGTGCCAGCAGTGCTGTAGCGGGACTCGGTACGCAGTATTTT,CASSAVAGLGTQYF
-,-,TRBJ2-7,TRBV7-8,TGTGCCAGCAGCCTACGTTCGGACAAACTCTACGAGCAGTACTTC,CASSLRSDKLYEQYF